This entry concerns a single T cell receptor (beta chain). Its antigen is not identified. The sample comes from a study of vaccination and CD4 T cells after COVID-19. Study-wide background: Investigators stimulated cells with overlapping spike peptides drawn from SARS-CoV-2, HCoV-NL63, HCoV-OC43 and HCoV-229E.

An Oncomine TCR Beta short-read assay was used to sequence the DNA from cultured CD4+ T cells. Using the QIAamp micro DNA kit, genomic DNA was extracted from the CD4+ T cells that had been cultured. TCRdb re-called the PCR reads with MiXCR, one entry per CDR3 protein. Of 15,000 to 20,000 distinct CDR3 sequences in the sample, roughly 45% were seen once. Treatment meaning: approximately nine-day PBMC culture with coronavirus spike peptide pools or control peptides (ViraFEST assay). ViraFEST relied on peptide pools to expand antigen-specific T cells; the TCRs were sequenced afterward. The sample consisted of CD4+ T cells from blood, cultured in vitro, taken before SARS-CoV-2 vaccination. This receptor was taken from a human donor who had recovered from COVID-19.

The CDR3, as DNA: TGTGCCAGCAGCAGCCGGATGGGGGGGGCATGGAATGAGCAGTTCTTC. Translating gives CASSSRMGGAWNEQFF. The chain is built from TRBV11-3 and TRBJ2-1; possibly TRBD2 for D (7 bases). Germline values: CDR1 SGHNT, CDR2 YENEEA. With 5 bases removed from V and 7 bases from J, the gap between germline ends came to 21 bases. There are 16 residues in the CDR3.